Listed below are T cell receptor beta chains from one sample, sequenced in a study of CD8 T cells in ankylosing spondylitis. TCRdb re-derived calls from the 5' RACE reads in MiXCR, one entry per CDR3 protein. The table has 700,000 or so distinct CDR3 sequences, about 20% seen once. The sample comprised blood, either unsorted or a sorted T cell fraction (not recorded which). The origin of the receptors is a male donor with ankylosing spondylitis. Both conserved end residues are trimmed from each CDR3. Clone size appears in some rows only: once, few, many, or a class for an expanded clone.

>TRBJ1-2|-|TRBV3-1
ASSQDSRGSIYGYT
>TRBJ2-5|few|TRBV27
ASKRWAGRETQY
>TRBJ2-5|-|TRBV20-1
SANQASRQETQY
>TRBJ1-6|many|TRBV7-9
ASSLSGSNSPLH
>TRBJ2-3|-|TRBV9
ASSNNRVTGTDTQY
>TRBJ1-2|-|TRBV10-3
AISERLVGDYGYT
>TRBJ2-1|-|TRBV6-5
ASSYSIVYPPYNEQF
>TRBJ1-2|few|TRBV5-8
ASSFGEIVGT
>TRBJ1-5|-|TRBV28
ASNQQPQH
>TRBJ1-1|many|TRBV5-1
ASSLSTGPVEQRTEAF
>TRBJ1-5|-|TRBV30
AWSPFTGSQPQH
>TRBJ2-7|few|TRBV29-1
SVRTIESGGAFVHYEQY
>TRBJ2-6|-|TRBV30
AWRRDRALSGANVLT
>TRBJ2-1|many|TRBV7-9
ASSLGGTRDNEQF
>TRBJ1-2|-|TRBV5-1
ASSLTTSSSSNYT
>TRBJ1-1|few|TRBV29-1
SVERGAQGAF
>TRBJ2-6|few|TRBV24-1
ATSSSGSGANVLT
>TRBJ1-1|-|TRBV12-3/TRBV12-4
ASSSPGGPNTEAF
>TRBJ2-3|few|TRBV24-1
ATSDFDTQY
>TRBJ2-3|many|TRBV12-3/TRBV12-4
ASSLVGSTDTQY
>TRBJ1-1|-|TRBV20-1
SARDPAGRSTEAF
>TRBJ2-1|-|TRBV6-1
ASRPFSGSLGYNEQF
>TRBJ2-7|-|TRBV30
AWSEDGNYEQY
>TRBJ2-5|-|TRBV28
ASSFGTSGKQETQY
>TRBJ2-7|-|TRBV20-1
SARGASGRTEQY
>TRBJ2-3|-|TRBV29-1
SVQGRLGSTDTQY
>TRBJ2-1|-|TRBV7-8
ASSLAGGRIDNEQF
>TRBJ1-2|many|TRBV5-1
ASSFGTGDGYT
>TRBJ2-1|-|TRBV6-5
ASTSFTSGAYNEQF
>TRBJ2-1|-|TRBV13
ASLQRLAGAYNEQF
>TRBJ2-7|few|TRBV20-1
SATFASGTLDSNEQY
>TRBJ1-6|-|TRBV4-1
ASSQEGGAGVDSPLH
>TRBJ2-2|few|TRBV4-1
ASSQAIIAGELF
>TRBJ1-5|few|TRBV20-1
SAVGTGGYSNQPQH
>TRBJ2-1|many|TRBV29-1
SVGQDNEQF
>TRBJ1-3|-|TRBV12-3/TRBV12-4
ASGIQGSGNTIY
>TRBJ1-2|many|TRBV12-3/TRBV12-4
ASSSTGEGYGYT
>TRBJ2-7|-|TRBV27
ASSSWTGDSSYEQY
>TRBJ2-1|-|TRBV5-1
ASSPTSGGAGEQF
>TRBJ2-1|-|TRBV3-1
ASSQPGGNPYNEQF
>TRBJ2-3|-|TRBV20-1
SARRSGGRDTQY
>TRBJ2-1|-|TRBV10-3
AISAGALGYNEQF
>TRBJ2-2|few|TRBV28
ASSPTRITNTGELF
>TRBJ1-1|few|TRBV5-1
ASSTRGTTEAF
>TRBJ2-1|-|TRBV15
ATSRWTGDEQF
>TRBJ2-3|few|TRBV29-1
SVAGQGFTDTQY
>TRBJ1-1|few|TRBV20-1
SAPRGQNTEAF
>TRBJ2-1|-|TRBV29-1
SGVSGTRYNEQF
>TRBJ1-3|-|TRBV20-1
SARDLQGSTIY
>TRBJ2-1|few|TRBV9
ASSPAQYVQGEQF
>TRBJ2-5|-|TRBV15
ATSRVAGGRRAETQY
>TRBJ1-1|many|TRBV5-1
ASSLQGSDTEAF
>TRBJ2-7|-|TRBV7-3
ASSLIGGDDLYEQY